The 9 T cell receptor beta chains listed next were all sequenced from one sample in a study of blood T cell repertoires in COVID-19. Sequenced by immunoSEQ multiplex PCR; TCRdb stores in-frame clones only, minus some. The sample contains some 17,000 clones, about nine tenths of which appear only once. Sequencing used peripheral blood. These TCRs come from a man aged 50 to 60 with active COVID-19.

The rearrangement uses TRBV5-1 and TRBJ2-7, with a possible D match to TRBD2 (6 bases). The V and J ends lost 3 bases and 0 bases respectively, with 16 bases between them. CDR1 and CDR2 from the germline V gene are SGHRS and YFSETQ. The CDR3 extends over 16 amino acids. CDR3 DNA sequence: TGCGCCAGCAGCTGGGCGGGACCGATAGCCTCCTACGAGCAGTACTTC. This sequence encodes CASSWAGPIASYEQYF.

The CDR3 sequence: CASSFGDRASTQYF. Here the CDR3 DNA reads TGTGCCAGCAGTTTCGGGGACAGGGCCTCGACCCAGTACTTC. The chain employs TRBV28 and TRBJ2-5, with 9 bases lining up with TRBD1. V lost 3 bases and J lost 7; bases outside the gene matches: 6. CDR1 is MDHEN and CDR2 is SYDVKM in the germline V gene. The CDR3 length is 14 residues.

This rearrangement joins TRBV27 to TRBJ2-1; D is perhaps TRBD2 (5 bases). This CDR3 is built from 16 residues. Germline loops: CDR1 MNHEY, CDR2 SMNVEV (reference sequence). V lost 5 bases and J 0 bases, leaving 14 bases between the germline ends. CDR3 nucleotides: TGTGCCAGCAGTATCGACTTGGGGAGCTCCTACAATGAGCAGTTCTTC. It encodes CASSIDLGSSYNEQFF.

This chain connects TRBV19 to TRBJ1-5; no definite D call. Germline V gives CDR1 LNHDA, CDR2 SQIVND (reference sequence). The germline V and J ends were trimmed by 9 bases and 0 bases, with 18 bases remaining between them. The CDR3 loop spans 16 amino acids. The CDR3 DNA is TGTGCCAGCGCGCATCGGACTGTCTCTAGCAATCAGCCCCAGCATTTT. Protein product: CASAHRTVSSNQPQHF.

The chain employs TRBV28 and TRBJ1-1; 8 bases fit TRBD1. The CDR3 is 15 residues long. Trimming took 4 bases from V and 1 from J; bases not matched to a gene: 5. CDR1 and CDR2 from the germline V gene are MDHEN and SYDVKM. The CDR3 DNA reads TGTGCCAGCAGTTCTTACAGGGGGTCGAACACTGAAGCTTTCTTT. Translating it yields CASSSYRGSNTEAFF.

By frequency in the sample, this clone is medium-sized. The chain employs TRBV12-5 and TRBJ1-2; no clear D gene. V was shortened by 3 bases and J by 4 bases, with 15 bases between the two germline ends. Germline V gene sequence: CDR1 LGHNT, CDR2 FRNRAP. There are 15 residues in the CDR3. The CDR3 nucleotides are TGTGCTAGTGGTTTAGGCGGCGGATCCCCCTATGGCTACACCTTC. Its translation: CASGLGGGSPYGYTF. Supplemented by reference TRBV12-5 and TRBJ1-2, the full variable domain reads DARVTQTPRHKVTEMGQEVTMRCQPILGHNTVFWYRQTMMQGLELLAYFRNRAPLDDSGMPKDRFSAEMPDATLATLKIQPSEPRDSAVYFCASGLGGGSPYGYTFGSGTRLTVV.

CDR3 nucleotide sequence: TGCGCCAGCAGCTTGGGAGCCAATGAGCAGTTCTTC. This translates into CASSLGANEQFF. The chain has TRBV5-1 and TRBJ2-1; D gene uncertain. Trimming pared 0 bases from V and 6 bases from J, leaving 4 bases between. This CDR3 region has 12 residues. Per germline, CDR1 SGHRS and CDR2 YFSETQ.

In its sample, this clone was seen once. The chain carries TRBV28 and TRBJ1-2; D is unclear. The germline gives CDR1 MDHEN, CDR2 SYDVKM. CDR3 length: 15 residues. The V and J ends lost 5 bases and 4 bases respectively, with 17 bases between them. The CDR3 reads CASSPQLRGGYGYTF. CDR3 in DNA: TGTGCCAGCAGTCCCCAACTACGAGGAGGCTATGGCTACACCTTC.

Only one count was recorded for this clone. The chain uses TRBV19 and TRBJ1-5; D ambiguous. Deletions cut 0 bases from V and 5 bases from J, with 8 bases between. This CDR3 comprises 14 residues. Per germline, CDR1 LNHDA and CDR2 SQIVND (reference sequence). CDR3 residues: CASSIDGRDQPQHF. DNA of the CDR3: TGTGCCAGTAGTATAGATGGGAGGGATCAGCCCCAGCATTTT.